Reported below is one T cell receptor beta chain. Participants spanned ages about 18 to 100 years and resided in 24 US areas. Original data processing: Using reference gene primer amplification, nucleated cell counts were estimated. Repertoires were generated with immunoSEQ multiplex PCR, while TCRdb's copy carries only in-frame clones and drops some. V and J calls and clone size follow that table, whereas D and trimming were derived from the DNA. The sample yields roughly 260,000 clones, around nine tenths seen once. This entry belongs to a study of blood T cell repertoires in COVID-19. The CDR3 is 17 amino acids. V shed 5 bases and J shed 0 bases, with 18 bases lying between them. CDR1 and CDR2 (germline): MNHEY, SMNVEV (reference sequence).

The material sequenced was PBMCs or T cells enriched from blood (not recorded which). This sequence was found in a woman aged 18-29 years who had recovered from COVID-19. The rearrangement links TRBV27 to TRBJ2-3; D is unresolved. The CDR3 DNA is TGTGCCAGCAGTCCCCGCGATAGCCTCAAAAGCACAGATACGCAGTATTTT. Protein product: CASSPRDSLKSTDTQYF.